This T cell receptor (beta chain) was profiled in a study of T cell responses to AZD1222 COVID-19 vaccine. Worth noting for this clone: Its antigen is not identified.

This table comes from immunoSEQ multiplex PCR, and its TCRdb copy is limited to in-frame clones, with some not included. Of about 180,000 clones in the sample, roughly 91% were seen once. Points from the study as a whole: Regions left unmutated in variants are reportedly the target of nearly half of spike-specific TCRs. Recipients of AZD1222 seropositive at baseline numbered only 6 or 7. Spike-specific TCR depth and breadth grew after two AZD1222 doses.

Doses given second, at about 4 or about 12 weeks, were pooled. CDR3 size: 13 residues. CDR1 SGHTA and CDR2 FQGTGA come from the germline V gene. V was clipped by 8 bases and J by 7 bases; unmatched bases: 5. The sequences come from peripheral blood, collected 28 days after the second AZD1222 dose. This receptor was obtained from an adult who received the AZD1222 COVID-19 vaccine. The chain links TRBV7-3 to TRBJ2-1; TRBD2 agrees at 10 bases. CDR3 loop: CASALAGRNEQFF. The CDR3 nucleotides read TGTGCCAGCGCACTAGCGGGAAGGAATGAGCAGTTCTTC. Combining the CDR3 with reference TRBV7-3 and TRBJ2-1 gives the whole variable domain GAGVSQTPSNKVTEKGKYVELRCDPISGHTALYWYRQSLGQGPEFLIYFQGTGAADDSGLPNDRFFAVRPEGSVSTLKIQRTERGDSAVYLCASALAGRNEQFFGPGTRLTVL.